The TCR beta chain described here comes from a study of T-cell memory formation after mild COVID-19. Study overall: Clusters were largely donor specific.

Study-level points and caveats: Clones contracting over day 15 to 85 were CD4/CD8 balanced, with later expanders leaning CD4+. The finding that pre-infection memory included some responding clones suggested that cross-reactive memory joined.

MiXCR, applied by TCRdb to the 5' RACE reads, yields one record per CDR3 protein. Of approximately 190,000 distinct CDR3 sequences listed, 15% to 20% were seen once; the top ten hold approximately 2.4%. Worth noting for this clonotype: Its antigen is not known.

CDR1 is SGHTA, CDR2 FQGNSA, per germline. This CDR3 region has 16 residues. Trimming removed 0 bases at V and 1 base at J, with 11 bases between. V is TRBV7-2 and J is TRBJ2-3; the D gene could be TRBD1 or TRBD2 (6 bases each). This receptor was identified in an adult woman who had mild COVID-19 (a few samples of this study predate the infection). Cell type and time point are not known. Sequenced sample: PBMCs or a T cell subset sorted from them (not recorded which). The CDR3 region has the DNA TGTGCCAGCAGCTTAGCATTAGGGGGGCGCACAGATACGCAGTATTTT. It yields the protein CASSLALGGRTDTQYF.